What follows are 23 T cell receptor beta chains derived from one specimen sequenced in a study of graft-versus-host responses after intestinal transplantation. Assay used: immunoSEQ multiplex PCR; TCRdb lists only in-frame clones, some missing. Here the sample spans 85,000 to 130,000 clones, less than 90% being singletons. These TCRs' antigens remain unknown. Sequenced here: unstimulated CD4+ T cells sorted from spleen or lymph node cells, sampled before intestinal transplant. These receptors were obtained from a human donor who received an intestinal transplant.

The chain employs TRBV28 and TRBJ1-6; TRBD1 agrees at 7 bases. Trimming removed 7 bases from V and 7 bases from J; junction bases left unmatched: 10. CDR1 and CDR2 from the germline V gene are MDHEN and SYDVKM. The CDR3 spans 15 residues. This chain's CDR3 is CASIQIRDRNSPLHF. The CDR3 DNA is TGTGCCAGCATTCAGATCCGGGACAGAAATTCACCCCTCCACTTT.

This chain connects TRBV29-1 to TRBJ2-7, with TRBD2 matching 13 bases. Trimming at V came to 7 bases and at J to 6 bases, leaving 12 bases not matched to a gene. This CDR3 is 15 amino acids long. Germline assignment: CDR1 SQVTM and CDR2 ANQGSEA. The CDR3 loop reads CSGGLAGMGPGEQYF. CDR3 bases: TGCAGCGGGGGACTAGCGGGAATGGGCCCTGGCGAGCAGTACTTC.

V is TRBV5-1 and J is TRBJ2-5; TRBD1 is a possible D gene (6 bases). Trimming cost V 3 bases and J 3 bases, with 15 bases left between them. The germline CDR1 and CDR2 sequences are SGHRS and YFSETQ. This CDR3 has 15 amino acids. CDR3 residues: CASSSMPGQEETQYF. The DNA for the CDR3 is TGCGCCAGCAGCTCCATGCCGGGACAAGAAGAGACCCAGTACTTC.

The chain employs TRBV13 and TRBJ1-2; no definite D call. Deletions cut 8 bases from V and 0 bases from J, with 13 bases between. The CDR3 is 14 amino acids. Germline CDR1 PRHDT, CDR2 FYEKMQ (reference sequence). CDR3 nucleotide sequence: TGTGCCAGCGGGTGGACGGTAACTAACTATGGCTACACCTTC. Translating it yields CASGWTVTNYGYTF. Full variable domain (missing parts from reference TRBV13 and TRBJ1-2): AAGVIQSPRHLIKEKRETATLKCYPIPRHDTVYWYQQGPGQDPQFLISFYEKMQSDKGSIPDRFSAQQFSDYHSELNMSSLELGDSALYFCASGWTVTNYGYTFGSGTRLTVV.

The chain joins TRBV19 to TRBJ2-3; 8 nucleotides align to TRBD2. V shed 6 bases and J 5 bases; nucleotides not matched to a gene: 10. Germline V gene sequence: CDR1 LNHDA, CDR2 SQIVND (reference sequence). The CDR3 runs to 15 residues. In DNA, the CDR3 is TGTGCCAGTAGAACGGGAGGGCGACGGGGAGATACGCAGTATTTT. Translating it yields CASRTGGRRGDTQYF.

The CDR3 DNA reads TGCGCCAGCAGCTTGGGTCCGAGCTCCTACGAGCAGTACTTC. This gives the protein CASSLGPSSYEQYF. The chain links TRBV5-1 to TRBJ2-7; D uncertain. The CDR3 is 14 amino acids. V lost 0 bases and J lost 0, with 7 bases in between. Germline V gives CDR1 SGHRS, CDR2 YFSETQ.

J is TRBJ2-5 and V is TRBV4-2; 11 positions agree with TRBD2. V was clipped by 2 bases and J by 5 bases; unmatched bases: 4. The CDR3 is made up of 15 amino acids. Per the germline V gene, CDR1 is LGHNA and CDR2 is YNFKEQ. For the CDR3, the DNA is TGTGCCAGCAGCCAACCACTAGCGGGAGCGGAGACCCAGTACTTC. Translated, it gives CASSQPLAGAETQYF.

The J gene is TRBJ2-3, the V gene TRBV11-3; perhaps D is TRBD1 or TRBD2 (5 bases each). Trimming shortened V by 5 bases and J by 6 bases, and 12 bases separated the two germline ends. This CDR3 is 13 amino acids long. Per germline, CDR1 SGHNT and CDR2 YENEEA. In nucleotides, the CDR3 is TGTGCCAGCAGCGCGCCCTGGGACGATACGCAGTATTTT. Protein: CASSAPWDDTQYF.

The rearrangement joins TRBV7-9 to TRBJ2-7; D is undetermined. Trimming left V 3 bases short and J 6 bases short, with 15 bases between. Per germline, CDR1 SEHNR and CDR2 FQNEAQ (reference sequence). The CDR3 is 14 amino acids. The CDR3 loop is CASSFREDRREQYF. Written as DNA, the CDR3 is TGTGCCAGCAGCTTTAGGGAAGATAGGCGCGAGCAGTACTTC.

The V call is TRBV15, the J call TRBJ2-1, with 11 bases fitting TRBD2. J gave up 6 bases and V 0 bases, and 4 bases lay outside the gene matches. The CDR3 contains 16 residues. Germline values: CDR1 LNHNV, CDR2 YYDKDF (reference sequence). The CDR3 coding sequence is TGTGCCACCAGCAGAGATCGAACTAGCGGGAGCAATGAGCAGTTCTTC. Translation: CATSRDRTSGSNEQFF. The entire variable domain, with the rest obtained from reference TRBV15 and TRBJ2-1, is as follows: DAMVIQNPRYQVTQFGKPVTLSCSQTLNHNVMYWYQQKSSQAPKLLFHYYDKDFNNEADTPDNFQSRRPNTSFCFLDIRSPGLGDTAMYLCATSRDRTSGSNEQFFGPGTRLTVL.

This chain joins TRBV5-1 and TRBJ1-1, with D hard to call. From germline, CDR1 is SGHRS and CDR2 YFSETQ. V lost 0 bases and J lost 7, with 13 bases in between. The CDR3 sequence is 14 residues long. This CDR3 reads CASSLVSGTREAFF. As DNA, the CDR3 is TGCGCCAGCAGCTTGGTCTCGGGCACCCGTGAAGCTTTCTTT.

The CDR3 nucleotides are TGTGCCACCAGCAGAGTCGGCGTCTCACCCCTCCACTTT. This gives the protein CATSRVGVSPLHF. The V and J genes are TRBV15 and TRBJ1-6; D uncertain. This CDR3 is 13 amino acids long. V lost 1 base and J 10 bases, leaving 8 bases between the germline ends. CDR1 and CDR2 from the germline V gene are LNHNV and YYDKDF (reference sequence).

The chain joins TRBV6-6 to TRBJ2-7; D perhaps matches TRBD1 (6 bases). The CDR3 is 13 amino acids. V was cut by 7 bases and J by 5 bases, with 15 bases left in between. CDR1 MNHNY and CDR2 SVGAGI come from the germline V gene (reference sequence). The CDR3, as DNA: TGTGCCAGCAACAAACGCCGGGACAACGAGCAGTACTTC. Translation gives CASNKRRDNEQYF.

This chain's CDR3 is CASSIRTDLFYGYTF. The CDR3 nucleotides read TGTGCCAGCAGCATCAGGACGGACCTCTTCTATGGCTACACCTTC. V usage is TRBV11-2 and J usage is TRBJ1-2; D is uncertain. Trimming left V 5 bases short and J 4 bases short, with 17 bases between. CDR1 and CDR2 from the germline V gene are SGHAT and FQNNGV. The CDR3 loop spans 15 amino acids.

The chain recombines TRBV6-5 with TRBJ1-2; D may be TRBD1 (5 bases). This CDR3 is built from 15 residues. CDR1 MNHEY and CDR2 SVGAGI come from the germline V gene. V was trimmed by 0 bases and J by 13 bases, leaving 21 bases between them. CDR3 in amino acids: CASSYSWRSRGPVTF. The CDR3 bases are TGTGCCAGCAGTTACTCTTGGCGGTCTCGGGGCCCGGTCACCTTC.

The V and J genes are TRBV13 and TRBJ2-7; possibly TRBD2 for D (6 bases). The germline V and J ends were trimmed by 0 bases and 4 bases, with 13 bases remaining between them. The CDR3 is 15 residues long. The germline gives CDR1 PRHDT, CDR2 FYEKMQ (reference sequence). DNA for the CDR3: TGTGCCAGCAGCTTAGGAGGGACTGGCGAATACGAGCAGTACTTC. The encoded protein is CASSLGGTGEYEQYF. The whole variable domain, remainder taken from reference TRBV13 and TRBJ2-7, is AAGVIQSPRHLIKEKRETATLKCYPIPRHDTVYWYQQGPGQDPQFLISFYEKMQSDKGSIPDRFSAQQFSDYHSELNMSSLELGDSALYFCASSLGGTGEYEQYFGPGTRLTVT.

The rearrangement joins TRBV6-6 to TRBJ1-6; D is possibly TRBD1 (5 bases). CDR1 is MNHNY and CDR2 is SVGAGI in the germline V gene (reference sequence). CDR3 length: 16 amino acids. V was clipped by 2 bases and J by 9 bases, with 17 bases between them. In DNA form, the CDR3 reads TGTGCCAGCAGTTACGCCCGGGACCCAAGGGGTTCACCCCTCCACTTT. It yields the protein CASSYARDPRGSPLHF.

The chain combines TRBV28 with TRBJ2-3; 8 nucleotides agree with TRBD1. Germline-derived CDR1 and CDR2 are MDHEN and SYDVKM. The CDR3 runs to 15 residues. V was clipped by 4 bases and J by 3 bases; unmatched bases: 6. The CDR3 loop is CASSSHRGRTDTQYF. The DNA of the CDR3 is TGTGCCAGCAGTTCCCACAGGGGGAGGACAGATACGCAGTATTTT.

This clone has a handful of counts. The rearrangement uses TRBV6-5 and TRBJ1-1; 10 nucleotides align to TRBD1. CDR3 length equals 14 residues. Germline values: CDR1 MNHEY, CDR2 SVGAGI. The trim removed 5 bases at V and 4 bases at J, leaving 4 bases unmatched. This CDR3 is CASSAGQGSTEAFF. The CDR3 DNA follows: TGTGCCAGCAGTGCGGGACAGGGGAGCACTGAAGCTTTCTTT.

This CDR3 is CASRQEGLAREQYF. DNA for the CDR3: TGTGCCAGCAGACAGGAGGGACTAGCGAGGGAGCAGTACTTC. V is TRBV27 and J is TRBJ2-7, with TRBD2 matching over 10 bases. The CDR3 covers 14 residues. V shed 6 bases and J 7 bases; nucleotides not matched to a gene: 9. The V gene's germline CDR1 is MNHEY and CDR2 SMNVEV (reference sequence).

The chain employs TRBV21-1 and TRBJ2-7. TRBV21-1 constitutes a pseudogene. The CDR3 is 16 amino acids. This CDR3 is CASSKRGDWKSYEQYF. DNA for the CDR3: TGTGCCAGCAGCAAAAGGGGGGACTGGAAGTCCTACGAGCAGTACTTC.

This clone was detected only a few times. This chain connects TRBV6-5 to TRBJ1-1, with D possibly being TRBD1 (6 bases). The CDR3 has 13 residues. Germline V gene data show CDR1 as MNHEY and CDR2 as SVGAGI. V was cut by 2 bases and J by 10 bases, with 14 bases left in between. The CDR3 bases are TGTGCCAGCAGTTACGTTAGGGGGGGGCGAGCTTTCTTT. It yields the protein CASSYVRGGRAFF.

J is TRBJ1-4 and V is TRBV11-2, with 8 bases lining up with TRBD1. CDR1 is SGHAT and CDR2 is FQNNGV in the germline V gene. With 5 bases clipped from V and 8 bases from J, the junction kept 7 bases outside the gene matches. The CDR3 contains 14 residues. CDR3 nucleotides: TGTGCCAGCAGCCTCGGACAGGGAGAGGAAAAACTGTTTTTT. This gives the protein CASSLGQGEEKLFF.